These T cell receptor beta chains were read from a single sample in a study of T cell changes during pregnancy in multiple sclerosis. The repertoire was sequenced with immunoSEQ multiplex PCR; TCRdb's copy has only in-frame clones and lacks some. The table lists just over 65,000 clones, about 89% of them singletons. The sample here was peripheral blood, taken in the second trimester of pregnancy. These receptors all come from a female donor with multiple sclerosis, enrolled in a pregnancy study. CDR3s leave out the opening cysteine and the closing phenylalanine or tryptophan. Some rows have no size entry. The others give once, few or many, or a class for an expanded clone.

TRBV30,NA,TRBJ1-4,AWTGGFKEKLF
TRBV27,NA,TRBJ1-1,ASSQGTGTEAF
TRBV19,NA,TRBJ1-1,ASSHRGTAMNTEAF
TRBV7-2,NA,TRBJ2-1,ASGLGQF
TRBV12-2,NA,TRBJ2-5,ASRLGGTSGFRQSQETQY
TRBV9,NA,TRBJ2-1,ASSVAAELPSGQF
TRBV7-3,NA,TRBJ2-2,ASSSTSGGPNTGELF
TRBV7-3,few,TRBJ1-1,ASRGTGANTEAF
TRBV18,NA,TRBJ2-5,ASSPPSVSLWTQY
TRBV5-8,NA,TRBJ1-4,ASSFGGGGGWLNEKLF
TRBV5-4,NA,TRBJ2-5,ASSLGSRQGQEETQY
TRBV6-5,NA,TRBJ2-5,ASSPQQGAQY
TRBV6-6,NA,TRBJ1-1,ASSWDFSAF
TRBV5-4,NA,TRBJ2-5,ASSLTSGSWETQY
TRBV27,NA,TRBJ2-7,ASSSRVGQGANEQY
TRBV21-1,NA,TRBJ1-2,ARSTGTGYGYT
TRBV19,NA,TRBJ2-5,ASSHGTGIYETQY
TRBV5-6,NA,TRBJ2-1,ASSLPLAGGSSF
TRBV11-1,NA,TRBJ2-7,ASSLAARNYEQY
TRBV6-1,NA,TRBJ2-5,ASSEMIYPGETQY
TRBV7-9,NA,TRBJ1-2,ASSLARRGNYGYT
TRBV29-1,NA,TRBJ2-5,SVRQGQETQY
TRBV9,NA,TRBJ1-2,ASSVGDRSYGYT
TRBV6-6,NA,TRBJ1-5,ASCRGGYSNQPQH
TRBV4-3,NA,TRBJ1-6,ASSQGTYNSPLH
TRBV10-3,NA,TRBJ1-6,AISTPPDSNSYNSPLH
TRBV4-2,NA,TRBJ1-1,ASSPRKGVGNTEAF
TRBV7-2,NA,TRBJ2-1,ASSLIFQVGNEQF
TRBV5-5,NA,TRBJ2-1,ASSADRVSYNEQF
TRBV5-5,NA,TRBJ2-1,ASSRTGVGTTTYNEQF
TRBV6-6,NA,TRBJ1-5,ASSSAGPHQPQH
TRBV19,NA,TRBJ1-2,ASSLPGQGDYGYT
TRBV6-5,NA,TRBJ2-4,ASRGDPSENIQY
TRBV19,NA,TRBJ1-1,ASWGGFTEAF
TRBV5-1,NA,TRBJ1-1,ASSTWGENTEAF
TRBV2,NA,TRBJ2-3,ASSESSGVIRTLSTDTQY
TRBV10-3,NA,TRBJ1-1,AISDPGQNTEAF
TRBV18,NA,TRBJ1-6,ASSSSEDYNSPLH
TRBV4-3,NA,TRBJ1-4,ASSQDYWKEEPNEKLF
TRBV7-6,NA,TRBJ2-1,ASSLPYNEQF
TRBV25-1,few,TRBJ1-1,ASSDRGLGRDTEAF
TRBV14,NA,TRBJ2-7,ASSQAPGKDEQY
TRBV19,NA,TRBJ1-4,ASSIVVGNERKLF
TRBV29-1,NA,TRBJ1-2,SVVTTDREAPNYGYT